This T cell receptor beta chain was profiled in a study of vaccination effects on CD4 cells after COVID-19. Study details: Vaccine administered to participants consisted of two doses of either BNT162b2 or mRNA-1273.

Profiling relied on immunoSEQ multiplex PCR, and the TCRdb table lists in-frame clones only, not all of them. This table holds tens of thousands of clones, roughly 70% found once. Antigen-specific CD4+ T cells were expanded with viral peptide pools in the ViraFEST assay before sequencing. When less than 13 days of culture had elapsed, CD4+ T cells were isolated. The study found no prior SARS-CoV-2 infection in the vaccine recipients, who tested negative for nucleocapsid antibodies. Two million PBMC were seeded per well and grown in the presence of approximately 9.5 IU/ml IL-2 and around 9 ug/ml peptides. About this clone itself: Its target is unknown.

The CDR3 totals 13 residues. V lost 2 bases and J lost 3, with 8 bases in between. Germline assignment: CDR1 MDHEN and CDR2 SYDVKM. This sequence originates from a human donor who received a COVID-19 vaccine. The chain uses TRBV28 and TRBJ2-7; no reliable D call. Specimen: CD4+ T cells from PBMCs cultured with SARS-CoV-2 spike peptides, collected before COVID-19 vaccination. CDR3 loop: CASSLQAHYEQYF. The CDR3 nucleotides read TGTGCCAGCAGTTTACAGGCTCACTACGAGCAGTACTTC.